This TCR beta chain was sequenced during a study of regulatory T cells in long-lasting Graves disease. A note on this clonotype: Its antigen is currently unknown.

Arm-PCR with iRepertoire HTBI primers amplified the CDR3 regions for these TCR beta libraries. Each CDR3 protein is one row after TCRdb ran MiXCR on the multiplex PCR reads. The sample has around 400,000 distinct CDR3 sequences; over 14% are singletons. CDR3 size: 14 residues. Germline V gene sequence: CDR1 DFQATT, CDR2 SNEGSKA (reference sequence). The V end lost 3 bases, the J end lost 1 base, and 9 bases lay between the germline ends. The time point was: newly diagnosed GD, antithyroid drugs for less than 3 months. Preparation of the TCR library used RNA extracted from PBMCs. Overall study results and limits: Patients with persistent Graves' had lower TCR diversity than newly diagnosed patients.

This sample was shared with a second study, whose subject was T cells in Graves' hyperthyroidism and ophthalmopathy. As reported in that work: Calling Graves' hyperthyroidism stable meant ophthalmopathy did not progress within 18 months. With the HTBI primer set, the TCR CDR3 went through a first round of RT-PCR.

Sequenced here: peripheral blood mononuclear cells (PBMCs), sampled at new diagnosis, from a patient treated with antithyroid drugs. The chain links TRBV20-1 to TRBJ2-2, with D perhaps matching TRBD1 (5 bases). This sequence originates from a woman between 35 and 50 years old with Graves disease. The CDR3: CSARGLENTGELFF. The CDR3 DNA is TGCAGTGCTAGGGGGCTAGAGAACACCGGGGAGCTGTTTTTT.